The 30 T cell receptor beta chains given below trace back to one sample, sequenced in a study of T cell repertoires in aging, cancer and after chemotherapy. A mixed TRB-A/B primer pool amplified rearranged TRB by multiplex touch-down PCR. TCRdb re-called the multiplex PCR reads through MiXCR, storing one row per CDR3 protein. The sample includes fewer than 3,000 distinct CDR3 sequences, about 25% of them seen just once. Amplification of TCR beta used genomic DNA extracted from peripheral blood. What was sequenced was blood. The source is a human donor with a solid tumor.

This clonotype is classed as medium-sized. This chain connects TRBV27 to TRBJ2-7; D might be TRBD1 or TRBD2, each matching 6 bases. CDR1 MNHEY and CDR2 SMNVEV come from the germline V gene (reference sequence). The length of the CDR3 is 12 residues. V was shortened by 3 bases and J by 5 bases, with 8 bases between the two germline ends. CDR3 sequence: CASSLGGDEQYF. CDR3 coding DNA: TGTGCCAGCAGTTTGGGGGGCGACGAGCAGTACTTC.

This clonotype is labeled as medium-sized. The V gene is TRBV28, the J gene TRBJ1-5; TRBD1 might be the D (6 bases). This CDR3 is 14 amino acids long. V was clipped by 2 bases and J by 5 bases, with 10 bases between them. The germline V gene has CDR1 MDHEN and CDR2 SYDVKM. As DNA, the CDR3 is TGTGCCAGCAGTTTAAGGGACACCTATCAGCCCCAGCATTTT. Protein sequence: CASSLRDTYQPQHF.

This clonotype was picked up a small number of times. This chain joins TRBV6-8 and TRBJ2-3, with TRBD2 matching over 10 bases. J was trimmed by 2 bases and V by 6 bases; bases with no gene match: 17. Per the germline V gene, CDR1 is MNHGY and CDR2 is SAAAGT. This CDR3 region has 19 residues. The chain's CDR3 is CASRGGLAGVPVPTDTQYF. The CDR3 DNA is TGTGCCAGCAGGGGGGGCCTAGCGGGAGTCCCAGTTCCCACAGATACGCAGTATTTT.

This clonotype is termed medium-sized. The rearrangement links TRBV7-2 to TRBJ2-7, with 11 bases lining up with TRBD2. CDR3 length: 15 residues. CDR1 SGHTA and CDR2 FQGNSA come from the germline V gene. J lost 4 bases, V lost 5 bases, and 7 bases had no gene match. CDR3 bases: TGTGCCAGCAGCCCCCGGACTAGCGGGCCTTACGAGCAGTACTTC. Translating it yields CASSPRTSGPYEQYF.

Judged by abundance, this clonotype is medium-sized. This chain connects TRBV12-3 or TRBV12-4 to TRBJ2-5; D gene uncertain. The CDR3 runs 11 residues. V shed 0 bases and J shed 4 bases, with 0 bases lying between them. This CDR3 reads CASSLAETQYF. DNA of the CDR3: TGTGCCAGCAGTTTAGCAGAGACCCAGTACTTC.

The V and J genes are TRBV12-3 or TRBV12-4 and TRBJ1-1; D perhaps matches TRBD1 (5 bases). V was shortened by 6 bases and J by 0 bases, with 8 bases between the two germline ends. CDR3 size: 13 residues. Here the CDR3 reads CASRTAVNTEAFF. The CDR3 DNA follows: TGTGCCAGCAGGACAGCCGTGAACACTGAAGCTTTCTTT.

This clonotype has only a few counts. The rearrangement joins TRBV28 to TRBJ2-3, with TRBD1 matching over 8 bases. CDR1 MDHEN and CDR2 SYDVKM come from the germline V gene. V lost 7 bases to trimming and J lost 5 bases; unmatched junction nucleotides: 17. There are 17 residues in the CDR3. CDR3 nucleotide sequence: TGTGCCAGCACATCTTACTCGCGGAGACAGGGGAAAGATACGCAGTATTTT. It yields the protein CASTSYSRRQGKDTQYF.

This clonotype is medium-sized by share. V and J are TRBV7-9 and TRBJ2-1; a possible D gene is TRBD2 (6 bases). This CDR3 is built from 15 residues. Trimming took 5 bases from V and 0 from J, leaving 11 bases between them. The germline gives CDR1 SEHNR, CDR2 FQNEAQ (reference sequence). CDR3 DNA sequence: TGTGCCAGCAGCGAGGGACTGAGCTCCTACAATGAGCAGTTCTTC. Residues: CASSEGLSSYNEQFF.

Relative to its sample, this clonotype is medium-sized. V is TRBV6-1 and J is TRBJ2-1; TRBD2 matches at 10 bases. CDR1 and CDR2 from the germline V gene are MNHNS and SASEGT. The CDR3 sequence is 15 residues long. Trimming took 3 bases from V and 8 from J; bases not matched to a gene: 7. DNA for the CDR3: TGTGCCAGCAGTGAGGAGTCTAGCGGGAGCCATGAGCAGTTCTTC. Encoded protein: CASSEESSGSHEQFF.

The rearrangement joins TRBV27 to TRBJ2-1, with 11 positions matching TRBD2. Trimming took 5 bases from V and 6 from J; bases not matched to a gene: 6. The germline CDR1 and CDR2 sequences are MNHEY and SMNVEV (reference sequence). CDR3 length equals 15 residues. The CDR3 protein is CASSPYSGRVNEQFF. The CDR3 DNA follows: TGTGCCAGCAGTCCATATAGCGGGAGGGTCAATGAGCAGTTCTTC.

The chain employs TRBV12-3 or TRBV12-4 and TRBJ1-5; D is perhaps TRBD1 (6 bases). Deletions cut 5 bases from V and 4 bases from J, with 15 bases between. The CDR3 is made up of 15 amino acids. Here the CDR3 reads CASSDRSTGNQPQHF. In DNA, the CDR3 is TGTGCCAGCAGTGACCGATCGACAGGTAATCAGCCCCAGCATTTT.

The chain carries TRBV20-1 and TRBJ2-7, with 14 bases that match TRBD2. The V gene's germline CDR1 is DFQATT and CDR2 SNEGSKA (reference sequence). V was clipped by 1 base and J by 6 bases; unmatched bases: 2. The CDR3 runs 14 residues. CDR3 DNA sequence: TGCAGTGCTAGAGTAGGACTAGCGGGAGGCGAGCAGTACTTC. Translation gives CSARVGLAGGEQYF.

This clonotype showed up just once. The chain couples TRBV29-1 to TRBJ1-2; possibly TRBD1 for D (5 bases). The CDR3 length is 13 residues. V gave up 4 bases and J gave up 6 bases, with 15 bases separating them. CDR1 and CDR2 (germline): SQVTM, ANQGSEA. CDR3 loop: CSVVKGSRDGYTF. In DNA form, the CDR3 reads TGCAGCGTTGTTAAGGGGTCCCGTGATGGCTACACCTTC. The whole variable domain, filled in from reference TRBV29-1 and TRBJ1-2, reads SAVISQKPSRDICQRGTSLTIQCQVDSQVTMMFWYRQQPGQSLTLIATANQGSEATYESGFVIDKFPISRPNLTFSTLTVSNMSPEDSSIYLCSVVKGSRDGYTFGSGTRLTVV.

By proportion, this clonotype is medium-sized. V gene TRBV30 combines with J gene TRBJ2-1, with TRBD1 as a possible D gene (6 bases). The CDR3 is made up of 14 amino acids. Germline V gives CDR1 GTSNPN, CDR2 SVGIG (reference sequence). V was cut by 2 bases and J by 3 bases, with 11 bases left in between. CDR3 region: CAWSPPTGYNEQFF. CDR3 DNA sequence: TGTGCCTGGAGTCCTCCGACAGGCTACAATGAGCAGTTCTTC. Full variable domain (rest looked up from reference TRBV30 and TRBJ2-1): SQTIHQWPATLVQPVGSPLSLECTVEGTSNPNLYWYRQAAGRGLQLLFYSVGIGQISSEVPQNLSASRPQDRQFILSSKKLLLSDSGFYLCAWSPPTGYNEQFFGPGTRLTVL.

About this clonotype itself: The junction departs from the called germline gene at one end, perhaps through a read error. This chain uses TRBV12-3 or TRBV12-4 with TRBJ2-1; 13 bases are shared with TRBD2. This CDR3 has 15 amino acids. The CDR3 DNA reads as TGTGCCAGCGCCCGGACTAGCGGGAGAGGGAATGAGCAGCTCTTC. It translates to CASARTSGRGNEQLF.

In its sample, this clonotype is large. This chain uses TRBV19 with TRBJ2-3, with D perhaps given as TRBD1 or TRBD2 (5 bases each). The CDR3 extends over 14 amino acids. V lost 3 bases, J lost 4 bases, and 11 bases lay in between. CDR1 LNHDA and CDR2 SQIVND come from the germline V gene (reference sequence). The CDR3 spells CASSMVGAADTQYF. The CDR3 DNA follows: TGTGCCAGTAGTATGGTCGGGGCCGCAGATACGCAGTATTTT.

By sample share, this clonotype is medium-sized. V and J are TRBV6-1 and TRBJ2-3; D not resolved. Germline V gene data show CDR1 as MNHNS and CDR2 as SASEGT. The CDR3 has 15 amino acids. V gave up 7 bases and J gave up 3 bases, with 17 bases separating them. The CDR3 sequence is CASIRLDSVTDTQYF. CDR3 DNA: TGTGCCAGCATCCGTTTAGATAGTGTGACAGATACGCAGTATTTT.

This clonotype is labeled medium-sized (0.01 to 0.1%). This rearrangement joins TRBV5-4 to TRBJ2-1, with TRBD1 as a possible D gene (6 bases). The ends were cut back, 6 bases at V and 5 bases at J, with 12 bases in the middle. The CDR3 has 13 amino acids. Germline loops: CDR1 SGHNT, CDR2 YYREEE (reference sequence). CDR3 nucleotide sequence: TGTGCCAGCAACTTCGGGGACAACAATGAGCAGTTCTTC. It encodes CASNFGDNNEQFF.

By proportion, this clonotype is medium-sized. The rearrangement joins TRBV19 to TRBJ2-7; D is ambiguous. V gave up 7 bases and J gave up 0 bases, with 13 bases separating them. The germline gives CDR1 LNHDA, CDR2 SQIVND (reference sequence). The length of the CDR3 is 14 residues. The CDR3 bases are TGTGCCAGTAAGGAGACGCTGAGCTCCTACGAGCAGTACTTC. This encodes CASKETLSSYEQYF. Combining the CDR3 with reference TRBV19 and TRBJ2-7 gives the whole variable domain DGGITQSPKYLFRKEGQNVTLSCEQNLNHDAMYWYRQDPGQGLRLIYYSQIVNDFQKGDIAEGYSVSREKKESFPLTVTSAQKNPTAFYLCASKETLSSYEQYFGPGTRLTVT.

This clonotype is categorized as medium-sized. The chain recombines TRBV27 with TRBJ2-1; 15 bases fit TRBD2. The germline V gene encodes CDR1 MNHEY and CDR2 SMNVEV (reference sequence). The V gene end was trimmed by 5 bases and the J gene end by 12 bases; junction bases not matched to a gene: 8. CDR3 length: 15 residues. CDR3 in amino acids: CASSQGTSGRQGQFF. As DNA, the CDR3 is TGTGCCAGCAGTCAGGGGACTAGCGGGAGGCAGGGGCAGTTCTTC.

The chain has TRBV19 and TRBJ2-6; D not certain. CDR3 length: 13 residues. Deletions cut 3 bases from V and 4 bases from J, with 4 bases between. From germline, CDR1 is LNHDA and CDR2 SQIVND (reference sequence). DNA of the CDR3: TGTGCCAGTAGTATGGTCGGGGCCAACGTCCTGACTTTC. This sequence encodes CASSMVGANVLTF.

The gene calls are TRBV20-1 and TRBJ2-7; the D gene is possibly TRBD2 (6 bases). Germline CDR1 DFQATT, CDR2 SNEGSKA (reference sequence). V lost 5 bases to trimming and J lost 0 bases, with 14 bases between them. The CDR3 length is 14 residues. The CDR3 spells CSAPYRGSSYEQYF. CDR3 DNA: TGCAGTGCTCCGTACCGGGGGAGCTCCTACGAGCAGTACTTC.

Concerning this clonotype itself: Being one base from a much bigger clone, this may be a read error. This sequence joins TRBV10-1 and TRBJ2-5; D is ambiguous. The CDR3 is 13 amino acids. From germline, CDR1 is WNHNN and CDR2 SYGVQD (reference sequence). With 1 base removed from V and 2 bases from J, the gap between germline ends came to 5 bases. The CDR3 region is CASSELPQETQYF. CDR3 coding DNA: TGCGCCAGCAGTGAGTTACCACAAGAGACCCAGTACTTC.

This clonotype is classed as medium-sized. The chain carries TRBV5-1 and TRBJ2-2, with 7 bases that match TRBD1. V trimming: 3 bases; J trimming: 4 bases; junction bases outside the gene matches: 6. The germline V gene has CDR1 SGHRS and CDR2 YFSETQ. The CDR3 runs 15 residues. The CDR3: CASSSRQGRTGELFF. CDR3 nucleotides: TGCGCCAGCAGCTCCCGACAGGGCCGCACCGGGGAGCTGTTTTTT.

The chain combines TRBV28 with TRBJ2-6; D could derive from TRBD1 or TRBD2 (5 bases each). V was shortened by 2 bases and J by 2 bases, with 7 bases between the two germline ends. The CDR3 is 15 amino acids. Germline V gene sequence: CDR1 MDHEN, CDR2 SYDVKM. CDR3 residues: CASSLGGPGANVLTF. CDR3 DNA sequence: TGTGCCAGCAGTTTAGGGGGACCTGGGGCCAACGTCCTGACTTTC.

On this clonotype: At one end, the junction sequence differs from germline, possibly due to a read error. This chain uses TRBV5-3 with TRBJ2-3; 7 nucleotides match TRBD2. TRBV5-3 is classed as an ORF, of uncertain function. CDR3 size: 15 residues. CDR3 in amino acids: CASSWGGLGVVSQYF. The CDR3 region has the DNA TGCGCCAGCAGCTGGGGGGGTTTGGGGGTCGTGTCGCAGTATTTT.

CDR3 sequence (DNA): TGTGCCAGCAGTTTATCTGCTGGATATAGCAATCAGCCCCAGCATTTT. It encodes CASSLSAGYSNQPQHF. The chain links TRBV27 to TRBJ1-5; D unclear. Trimming cost V 0 bases and J 0 bases, with 9 bases left between them. CDR1 is MNHEY and CDR2 is SMNVEV in the germline V gene (reference sequence). The length of the CDR3 is 16 residues.

Sample share makes this clonotype medium-sized. The J gene is TRBJ2-1, the V gene TRBV18, with D tentatively TRBD1 (5 bases). The CDR3 runs to 16 residues. Trimming removed 0 bases at V and 1 base at J, with 10 bases between. The germline CDR1 and CDR2 sequences are KGHSH and LQKENI. The CDR3 region is CASSPPFRASYNEQFF. CDR3 in DNA: TGTGCCAGCTCACCACCTTTCAGGGCATCCTACAATGAGCAGTTCTTC.

The CDR3: CASSKGISGNNEQFF. The CDR3 nucleotides are TGTGCCAGTAGTAAAGGGATTAGCGGGAACAATGAGCAGTTCTTC. The J gene is TRBJ2-1, the V gene TRBV19, with 8 bases matching TRBD2. This CDR3 contains 15 residues. Looked up from germline, CDR1 is LNHDA and CDR2 is SQIVND (reference sequence). With V trimmed by 4 bases and J by 5 bases, 7 bases remained unmatched.

This clonotype is judged medium-sized. V usage is TRBV15 and J usage is TRBJ1-6; the D is unclear. V shed 5 bases and J shed 0 bases, with 5 bases lying between them. The CDR3 is 14 residues long. Germline CDR1 and CDR2: LNHNV and YYDKDF (reference sequence). CDR3 bases: TGTGCCACCAGCCGGAGCTCCTATAATTCACCCCTCCACTTT. Residues: CATSRSSYNSPLHF.